A single sample gave rise to the 24 T cell receptor beta chains below, sequenced in a study of blood T cells in healthy people across ages. The second PCR ran roughly 6 to 12 cycles with a sample-barcoded 5' primer and J-beta primers. TCRdb used MiXCR to reprocess the 5' RACE reads, holding one entry per CDR3 protein. The repertoire includes 2 million or so distinct CDR3 sequences, around half of them detected once, and less than 2.5% sits in the top ten. The sequenced sample was blood. These receptors were taken from a woman aged 40 to 49 in good health.

Only a few counts were recorded for this clonotype. The chain joins TRBV15 to TRBJ1-1; 7 bases are shared with TRBD1. After removal of 4 bases from V and 3 bases from J, the junction contained 8 bases not matched to a gene. Germline assignment: CDR1 LNHNV and CDR2 YYDKDF (reference sequence). This CDR3 spans 15 amino acids. CDR3 coding DNA: TGTGCCACCAGCAACCCGACAGGGTGGGACACTGAAGCTTTCTTT. It translates to CATSNPTGWDTEAFF.

This chain uses TRBV27 with TRBJ1-1; TRBD1 matches at 7 bases. Unmatched junction bases numbered 12, after V lost 8 bases and J lost 6 bases. Germline V gene lookup returns CDR1 MNHEY and CDR2 SMNVEV (reference sequence). CDR3 length: 14 amino acids. CDR3 nucleotides: TGTGCCAGCTATACAGGGGCTTTTTTGTCTGAAGCTTTCTTT. This sequence encodes CASYTGAFLSEAFF.

The count of this clonotype is one. The chain combines TRBV6-5 with TRBJ2-5; tentative D call: TRBD2 (5 bases). The end of the DNA aligns better with TRBJ2-7, so the J call may be wrong. This CDR3 is 13 amino acids long. Germline V lookup: CDR1 MNHEY, CDR2 SVGAGI. The chain's CDR3 is CASSYEAAGEQYF. The CDR3 coding sequence is TGTGCCAGCAGTTATGAGGCCGCGGGCGAGCAGTACTTC.

The chain links TRBV5-5 to TRBJ2-5; 9 nucleotides line up with TRBD2. This CDR3 region has 17 residues. CDR1 is SGHKS, CDR2 YYEKEE, per germline (reference sequence). V was clipped by 4 bases and J by 4 bases; unmatched bases: 14. The CDR3 is CASSPNWPGTSRETQYF. CDR3 DNA sequence: TGTGCCAGCAGCCCCAACTGGCCTGGGACTAGCAGAGAGACCCAGTACTTC. Based on the CDR3 plus reference TRBV5-5 and TRBJ2-5, the full variable domain is DAGVTQSPTHLIKTRGQQVTLRCSPISGHKSVSWYQQVLGQGPQFIFQYYEKEERGRGNFPDRFSARQFPNYSSELNVNALLLGDSALYLCASSPNWPGTSRETQYFGPGTRLLVL.

This clonotype was detected a few times. The chain recombines TRBV6-5 with TRBJ2-7; D call uncertain. Trimming took 1 base from V and 0 from J, leaving 10 bases between them. The CDR3 is made up of 15 amino acids. Germline loops: CDR1 MNHEY, CDR2 SVGAGI. Written as DNA, the CDR3 is TGTGCCAGCAGTTACTTACAGTCGAGCTCCTACGAGCAGTACTTC. Its protein product is CASSYLQSSSYEQYF.

The rearrangement joins TRBV20-1 to TRBJ2-3, with D maybe TRBD1 (6 bases). Looked up from germline, CDR1 is DFQATT and CDR2 is SNEGSKA (reference sequence). This CDR3 contains 15 residues. V was pared by 3 bases and J by 4 bases, with 17 bases between. CDR3 region: CSASGGRGLADTQYF. CDR3 coding DNA: TGCAGTGCTAGTGGCGGCAGGGGTTTGGCAGATACGCAGTATTTT.

The chain is built from TRBV7-9 and TRBJ1-1; D ambiguous. The V end was cut by 1 base, the J end by 2 bases, with 11 bases between. CDR3 size: 15 residues. CDR1 is SEHNR and CDR2 is FQNEAQ in the germline V gene (reference sequence). In DNA, the CDR3 is TGTGCCAGCAGCTTAGTGCGGGGAGGTAACACTGAAGCTTTCTTT. Protein sequence: CASSLVRGGNTEAFF.

For the CDR3, the DNA is TGTGCCAGCAGTGACACCCCCTTTACAGATACGCAGTATTTT. As protein: CASSDTPFTDTQYF. The V call is TRBV6-5, the J call TRBJ2-3, with D unresolved. V was trimmed by 5 bases and J by 3 bases, leaving 12 bases between them. This CDR3 is built from 14 residues. Germline V gene sequence: CDR1 MNHEY, CDR2 SVGAGI.

This clonotype has just a few counts. The V gene is TRBV7-2, the J gene TRBJ1-5; no reliable D call. Trimming shortened V by 5 bases and J by 7 bases, and 18 bases separated the two germline ends. The germline CDR1 and CDR2 sequences are SGHTA and FQGNSA. The CDR3 has 15 amino acids. CDR3 coding DNA: TGTGCCAGCAGCCAAATGGCCTCGGGCCAGCAGCCCCAGCATTTT. It yields the protein CASSQMASGQQPQHF.

This chain joins TRBV11-1 and TRBJ2-3, with unresolved D. This CDR3 comprises 15 residues. V gave up 5 bases and J gave up 2 bases, with 14 bases separating them. CDR1 and CDR2 (germline): SGHAT, FQDESV (reference sequence). CDR3 loop: CASSPNGKATDTQYF. The CDR3 region has the DNA TGTGCCAGCAGCCCAAACGGCAAGGCCACAGATACGCAGTATTTT.

V and J are TRBV7-9 and TRBJ2-5, with D perhaps assigned TRBD1 or TRBD2 (5 bases each). The germline V gene has CDR1 SEHNR and CDR2 FQNEAQ (reference sequence). This CDR3 has 14 residues. V lost 3 bases, J lost 5 bases, and 13 bases lay in between. The DNA of the CDR3 is TGTGCCAGCAGCTTTGAGGGGCAGTGGGAGACCCAGTACTTC. Amino acids: CASSFEGQWETQYF.

In its sample, this clonotype was seen a few times. This sequence joins TRBV6-2 or TRBV6-3 and TRBJ1-5; D unclear. Trimming cost V 7 bases and J 2 bases, with 6 bases left between them. CDR1 and CDR2 from the germline V gene are MNHEY and SVGEGT. The CDR3 spans 12 residues. CDR3: CASTGRNQPQHF. The CDR3 DNA reads as TGTGCCAGCACCGGCCGCAATCAGCCCCAGCATTTT.

This clonotype was observed a handful of times. The rearrangement joins TRBV6-2 or TRBV6-3 to TRBJ2-5, with no clear D. Germline V lookup: CDR1 MNHEY, CDR2 SVGEGT. This CDR3 is built from 12 residues. Trimming shortened V by 6 bases and J by 5 bases, and 10 bases separated the two germline ends. CDR3 in amino acids: CASSQRTETQYF. The DNA for the CDR3 is TGTGCCAGCAGCCAACGGACGGAGACCCAGTACTTC.

Here the CDR3 DNA reads TGCAGCGTGGATGTAGTACCAGATACGCAGTATTTT. As protein: CSVDVVPDTQYF. V is TRBV29-1 and J is TRBJ2-3; D remains unclear. Trimming removed 6 bases from V and 4 bases from J, with 11 bases in between. Germline V gene sequence: CDR1 SQVTM, CDR2 ANQGSEA. The CDR3 loop spans 12 amino acids.

This clonotype occurred a few times. The chain employs TRBV7-9 and TRBJ2-1; the D is unclear. CDR1 and CDR2 from the germline V gene are SEHNR and FQNEAQ (reference sequence). CDR3 length equals 16 residues. Trimming stripped 5 bases from V and 1 base from J, with 15 bases between. The CDR3 nucleotides are TGTGCCAGCAGCCCCAGACTGGCCGGTTCCTACAATGAGCAGTTCTTC. It encodes CASSPRLAGSYNEQFF.

This clonotype was observed a handful of times. The chain carries TRBV6-1 and TRBJ2-3; D perhaps matches TRBD1 (7 bases). Per germline, CDR1 MNHNS and CDR2 SASEGT. CDR3 length equals 18 residues. V gave up 5 bases and J gave up 3 bases, with 24 bases separating them. CDR3 protein: CASSKTPTGRKETDTQYF. The CDR3 DNA reads TGTGCCAGCAGTAAAACGCCGACAGGGAGGAAAGAAACAGATACGCAGTATTTT.

The chain joins TRBV7-2 to TRBJ2-5; TRBD2 is a possible D gene (5 bases). The CDR3 length is 13 residues. The germline V gene encodes CDR1 SGHTA and CDR2 FQGNSA. The V and J ends lost 5 bases and 7 bases respectively, with 14 bases between them. CDR3 sequence: CASSPTGVGTQYF. The CDR3 region has the DNA TGTGCCAGCAGCCCCACCGGGGTGGGGACCCAGTACTTC.

The rearrangement joins TRBV5-1 to TRBJ2-5; unclear D gene. The ends were cut back, 0 bases at V and 4 bases at J, with 13 bases in the middle. The CDR3 loop spans 15 amino acids. Germline V CDR1 and CDR2: SGHRS, YFSETQ. The CDR3 reads CASSLEDRDGETQYF. CDR3 bases: TGCGCCAGCAGCTTGGAGGATAGAGATGGAGAGACCCAGTACTTC.

The gene calls are TRBV20-1 and TRBJ2-1; D might be TRBD2 (6 bases). V was cut by 2 bases and J by 9 bases, with 23 bases left in between. Germline V gives CDR1 DFQATT, CDR2 SNEGSKA (reference sequence). This CDR3 spans 16 amino acids. The CDR3 region has the DNA TGCAGTGCTAGAATCGTCGGAGCAAATAGGGGAGGTGAGCAGTTCTTC. This encodes CSARIVGANRGGEQFF.

The chain carries TRBV7-2 and TRBJ2-5, with D possibly TRBD1 on 5 matching bases. Trimming took 8 bases from V and 0 from J, leaving 16 bases between them. The length of the CDR3 is 15 residues. The germline CDR1 and CDR2 sequences are SGHTA and FQGNSA. The CDR3 loop is CASGPRPTDQETQYF. The CDR3 region has the DNA TGTGCCAGCGGCCCCAGGCCGACAGACCAAGAGACCCAGTACTTC. The full variable domain, with the rest looked up from reference TRBV7-2 and TRBJ2-5, is GAGVSQSPSNKVTEKGKDVELRCDPISGHTALYWYRQSLGQGLEFLIYFQGNSAPDKSGLPSDRFSAERTGGSVSTLTIQRTQQEDSAVYLCASGPRPTDQETQYFGPGTRLLVL.

J is TRBJ2-3 and V is TRBV13; D uncertain. Germline values: CDR1 PRHDT, CDR2 FYEKMQ (reference sequence). V lost 2 bases to trimming and J lost 3 bases, with 9 bases between them. This CDR3 contains 14 residues. The chain's CDR3 is CASSLTSWTDTQYF. CDR3 in DNA: TGTGCCAGCAGCTTAACCTCCTGGACAGATACGCAGTATTTT.

The chain has TRBV24-1 and TRBJ1-5; perhaps TRBD1 as D (6 bases). The CDR3 totals 14 residues. Germline assignment: CDR1 KGHDR and CDR2 SFDVKD. Trimming left V 1 base short and J 9 bases short, with 12 bases between. The CDR3 is CATSDFLQGGPQHF. DNA of the CDR3: TGTGCCACCAGTGATTTCCTACAGGGTGGGCCCCAGCATTTT.

CDR3 in amino acids: CSARDILATGHRRDTQYF. The CDR3 DNA is TGCAGTGCTAGAGATATCTTGGCGACAGGCCATAGGCGAGATACGCAGTATTTT. The genes are TRBV20-1 and TRBJ2-3; D possibly corresponds to TRBD1 (6 bases). From germline, CDR1 is DFQATT and CDR2 SNEGSKA (reference sequence). This CDR3 region has 18 residues. V was shortened by 0 bases and J by 5 bases, with 24 bases between the two germline ends.

This sequence joins TRBV20-1 and TRBJ2-1; D not certain. The V gene lost 3 bases and the J gene lost 5 bases, with 17 bases spanning the gap. This CDR3 is 15 amino acids long. In germline, CDR1 is DFQATT, CDR2 SNEGSKA (reference sequence). In DNA, the CDR3 is TGCAGTGCTAGGACGTGGGCCTGGTCGGACAATGAGCAGTTCTTC. It specifies CSARTWAWSDNEQFF.